This entry lists 23 T cell receptor beta chains sequenced from one sample in a study of cytomegalovirus exposure and HLA in healthy donors. The PCR made use of 60 Vbeta and 13 Jbeta primers. TCRdb's copy holds only in-frame clones and misses some; the assay was immunoSEQ multiplex PCR. This table holds about 110,000 clones, approximately 80% found once. The sample comprised PBMCs. The receptors derive from a woman in her twenties or thirties in good health and CMV-seronegative.

This clone is a singleton in its sample. The chain joins TRBV7-9 to TRBJ2-2; D gene ambiguous. Trimming shortened V by 3 bases and J by 4 bases, and 9 bases separated the two germline ends. The CDR3 length is 14 residues. In germline, CDR1 is SEHNR, CDR2 FQNEAQ (reference sequence). The CDR3 DNA reads as TGTGCCAGCAGCTTCCCGTCTATCACCGGGGAGCTGTTTTTT. It is translated as CASSFPSITGELFF.

The rearrangement uses TRBV5-4 and TRBJ1-1, with D unresolved. Germline V gene data show CDR1 as SGHNT and CDR2 as YYREEE (reference sequence). V was shortened by 2 bases and J by 1 base, with 6 bases between the two germline ends. There are 13 residues in the CDR3. This chain's CDR3 is CASSFTSNTEAFF. The CDR3 bases are TGTGCCAGCAGCTTTACTTCGAACACTGAAGCTTTCTTT.

The chain uses TRBV5-4 and TRBJ1-2, with D unclear. V was cut by 0 bases and J by 7 bases, with 13 bases left in between. The V gene's germline CDR1 is SGHNT and CDR2 YYREEE (reference sequence). The CDR3 covers 14 residues. CDR3 coding DNA: TGTGCCAGCAGCTTGGACGGTGTACTCGGTGGCTACACCTTC. Translating it yields CASSLDGVLGGYTF.

This clone was seen more than once but under ten times. V is TRBV7-5 and J is TRBJ2-7; the table gives TRBD2 as D, unverified against the DNA. TRBV7-5 is given as a pseudogene. The CDR3 has 14 residues. The CDR3 here is CARSKFRSCYEQYF. CDR3 nucleotide sequence: TGTGCCAGAAGCAAGTTCCGGAGTTGCTACGAGCAGTACTTC.

V usage is TRBV10-2 and J usage is TRBJ2-5; 8 nucleotides line up with TRBD2. This CDR3 has 15 amino acids. V lost 5 bases, J lost 3 bases, and 8 bases stayed unmatched. The germline gives CDR1 WSHSY, CDR2 SAAADI. CDR3 sequence: CASSTGAGEEETQYF. CDR3 nucleotide sequence: TGCGCCAGCAGTACGGGAGCGGGAGAGGAAGAGACCCAGTACTTC.

The chain uses TRBV30 and TRBJ1-3; D is unresolved. The germline V gene has CDR1 GTSNPN and CDR2 SVGIG (reference sequence). V was pared by 4 bases and J by 0 bases, with 4 bases between. The CDR3 has 12 amino acids. The CDR3 DNA sequence: TGTGCCTGGAAGAGCTCTGGAAACACCATATATTTT. This codes for CAWKSSGNTIYF.

The chain carries TRBV5-4 and TRBJ2-1; 9 bases agree with TRBD1. The V gene end was trimmed by 6 bases and the J gene end by 1 base; junction bases not matched to a gene: 5. The CDR3 spans 15 residues. Germline CDR1 is SGHNT and CDR2 is YYREEE (reference sequence). In nucleotides, the CDR3 is TGTGCCAGCACCGTGACAGGGGGGTCCTACAATGAGCAGTTCTTC. Translated, it gives CASTVTGGSYNEQFF.

V gene TRBV29-1 combines with J gene TRBJ1-1; D is unresolved. The length of the CDR3 is 14 residues. The V and J ends lost 4 bases and 5 bases respectively, with 17 bases between them. The V gene's germline CDR1 is SQVTM and CDR2 ANQGSEA. CDR3: CSVVPGTRGTEAFF. DNA for the CDR3: TGCAGCGTTGTACCAGGCACCCGTGGTACTGAAGCTTTCTTT.

The rearrangement joins TRBV5-6 to TRBJ2-1, with TRBD2 matching 11 bases. Germline V gene data show CDR1 as SGHDT and CDR2 as YYEEEE. This CDR3 is built from 16 residues. Trimming took 4 bases from V and 2 from J; bases not matched to a gene: 5. CDR3 amino acids: CASSAQTSGAYNEQFF. CDR3 sequence (DNA): TGTGCCAGCAGCGCCCAGACTAGCGGGGCCTACAATGAGCAGTTCTTC. The full variable domain, in which reference TRBV5-6 and TRBJ2-1 provide the parts outside the CDR3, is DAGVTQSPTHLIKTRGQQVTLRCSPKSGHDTVSWYQQALGQGPQFIFQYYEEEERQRGNFPDRFSGHQFPNYSSELNVNALLLGDSALYLCASSAQTSGAYNEQFFGPGTRLTVL.

V usage is TRBV11-2 and J usage is TRBJ2-3, with D possibly TRBD2 on 6 matching bases. Trimming shortened V by 6 bases and J by 3 bases, and 13 bases separated the two germline ends. The CDR3 totals 14 residues. Germline CDR1 is SGHAT and CDR2 is FQNNGV. This chain's CDR3 is CASSEERVTDTQYF. CDR3 coding DNA: TGTGCCAGCAGTGAGGAGCGGGTAACAGATACGCAGTATTTT.

This clone has only a few counts. The chain couples TRBV2 to TRBJ2-7; no clear D. The CDR3 has 15 residues. Germline values: CDR1 SNHLY, CDR2 FYNNEI. V was clipped by 7 bases and J by 1 base, with 17 bases between them. CDR3 nucleotides: TGTGCCAGCAATACATTAGCAGCCGGTTCCTACGAGCAGTACTTC. It encodes CASNTLAAGSYEQYF.

The gene calls are TRBV6-1 and TRBJ2-7; D may be TRBD1 (5 bases). From germline, CDR1 is MNHNS and CDR2 SASEGT. Trimming removed 6 bases from V and 3 bases from J, with 15 bases in between. This CDR3 is built from 14 residues. The CDR3, as DNA: TGTGCCAGCAGATCACAGGCGTTGGGCTACGAGCAGTACTTC. Its protein is CASRSQALGYEQYF.

This chain uses TRBV28 with TRBJ2-4; 12 bases are a match to TRBD1. This CDR3 is built from 19 residues. Per germline, CDR1 MDHEN and CDR2 SYDVKM. V trimming: 6 bases; J trimming: 0 bases; junction bases outside the gene matches: 12. CDR3 amino acids: CASSPRDRGLKLAKNIQYF. The CDR3 nucleotides read TGTGCCAGCAGCCCCCGGGACAGGGGGCTAAAGCTAGCCAAAAACATTCAGTACTTC.

This sequence joins TRBV7-2 and TRBJ1-1; D might be TRBD1 (5 bases). V was cut by 3 bases and J by 7 bases, with 12 bases left in between. There are 13 residues in the CDR3. Germline V CDR1 and CDR2: SGHTA, FQGNSA. The CDR3 sequence: CASSLGRVNEAFF. The CDR3 nucleotides read TGTGCCAGCAGCTTGGGCAGGGTAAATGAAGCTTTCTTT. The entire variable domain, with the rest obtained from reference TRBV7-2 and TRBJ1-1, is as follows: GAGVSQSPSNKVTEKGKDVELRCDPISGHTALYWYRQSLGQGLEFLIYFQGNSAPDKSGLPSDRFSAERTGGSVSTLTIQRTQQEDSAVYLCASSLGRVNEAFFGQGTRLTVV.

This clone showed up just a few times. The chain employs TRBV19 and TRBJ1-1, with D possibly being TRBD1 (5 bases). CDR3 length: 14 amino acids. Germline V gene sequence: CDR1 LNHDA, CDR2 SQIVND (reference sequence). Trimming stripped 3 bases from V and 0 bases from J, with 8 bases between. CDR3 residues: CASSMGQMNTEAFF. In DNA, the CDR3 is TGTGCCAGTAGTATGGGGCAGATGAACACTGAAGCTTTCTTT.

This chain links TRBV6-6 with TRBJ2-7; TRBD1 matches at 9 bases. Germline V gives CDR1 MNHNY, CDR2 SVGAGI (reference sequence). Trimming took 6 bases from V and 4 from J; bases not matched to a gene: 7. CDR3 length: 14 amino acids. DNA of the CDR3: TGTGCCAGCAGCTCAAACAGGGGGCCGTACGAGCAGTACTTC. It encodes CASSSNRGPYEQYF.

This clone was counted a single time. The junction shows a germline mismatch at one end, possibly a read error. The V call is TRBV7-9, the J call TRBJ2-7; 12 bases fit TRBD2. The V gene's germline CDR1 is SEHNR and CDR2 FQNEAQ (reference sequence). This CDR3 contains 19 residues. CDR3 nucleotides: TGTTCCAGCAGCTTATACCGACTAGCGGGAGTTCCTTTCGCCTACGAGCAGTACTTC. Protein: CSSSLYRLAGVPFAYEQYF.

V and J are TRBV6-5 and TRBJ2-2, with TRBD1 matching 7 bases. There are 14 residues in the CDR3. Per germline, CDR1 MNHEY and CDR2 SVGAGI. J lost 6 bases, V lost 5 bases, and 6 bases had no gene match. The CDR3 protein is CASSMTGSSGELFF. The DNA for the CDR3 is TGTGCCAGCAGTATGACAGGGAGCTCCGGGGAGCTGTTTTTT.

The chain uses TRBV10-3 and TRBJ1-2; maybe TRBD1 (6 bases). CDR3 length equals 16 residues. CDR1 is ENHRY, CDR2 SYGVKD, per germline. The V and J ends lost 3 bases and 2 bases respectively, with 16 bases between them. The CDR3 spells CAISDPTWTENYGYTF. The CDR3 DNA is TGTGCCATCAGTGATCCCACTTGGACAGAGAACTATGGCTACACCTTC.

CDR3 sequence: CASSTVATSNQPQHF. In DNA form, the CDR3 reads TGTGCCAGTAGTACCGTGGCAACAAGCAATCAGCCCCAGCATTTT. This chain links TRBV19 with TRBJ1-5; unclear D gene. The length of the CDR3 is 15 residues. Deletions cut 4 bases from V and 1 base from J, with 11 bases between. The germline V gene encodes CDR1 LNHDA and CDR2 SQIVND (reference sequence).

The J gene is TRBJ2-5, the V gene TRBV29-1; 8 bases are shared with TRBD1. V trimming: 3 bases; J trimming: 5 bases; junction bases outside the gene matches: 5. CDR1 and CDR2 (germline): SQVTM, ANQGSEA. The CDR3 length is 13 residues. The CDR3 reads CSVDQGAGETQYF. CDR3 DNA sequence: TGCAGCGTTGATCAGGGGGCTGGGGAGACCCAGTACTTC. The whole variable domain, remainder taken from reference TRBV29-1 and TRBJ2-5, is SAVISQKPSRDICQRGTSLTIQCQVDSQVTMMFWYRQQPGQSLTLIATANQGSEATYESGFVIDKFPISRPNLTFSTLTVSNMSPEDSSIYLCSVDQGAGETQYFGPGTRLLVL.

This clone was seen once. The CDR3 is CASSQETAANYEQYF. Written as DNA, the CDR3 is TGCGCCAGCAGCCAAGAAACAGCGGCCAACTACGAGCAGTACTTC. The rearrangement uses TRBV4-1 and TRBJ2-5, with D possibly TRBD2 on 5 matching bases. The end of the DNA is better explained by TRBJ2-7, so the J call may be wrong. Germline-derived CDR1 and CDR2 are MGHRA and YSYEKL. The CDR3 is 15 amino acids.

The chain is built from TRBV19 and TRBJ1-1; TRBD1 agrees at 12 bases. The CDR3 contains 17 residues. Germline V gene data show CDR1 as LNHDA and CDR2 as SQIVND (reference sequence). J lost 2 bases, V lost 7 bases, and 11 bases had no gene match. In nucleotides, the CDR3 is TGTGCCAGTATTCGGGACCCCGGGACAGGGGGCAACACTGAAGCTTTCTTT. Amino acid sequence: CASIRDPGTGGNTEAFF.